This T cell receptor beta chain was identified in a study of cytomegalovirus exposure and HLA in healthy donors. The CDR3 is 13 residues long. Trimming removed 8 bases from V and 2 bases from J, with 13 bases in between. Germline V lookup: CDR1 MGHDK, CDR2 SYGVNS. The repertoire was sequenced with immunoSEQ multiplex PCR; TCRdb's copy has only in-frame clones and lacks some. The sample has 200,000 to 250,000 clones, roughly 83% seen once. Separate from the approximately 670-subject first cohort was the approximately 120-subject validation cohort, to which the donors belonged. The sequencing input was PBMCs. The chain carries TRBV25-1 and TRBJ2-7, with D uncertain. This TCR was sampled from a woman in her 30s in good health and CMV-seropositive. The CDR3 sequence is CASRPDVTYEQYF. The CDR3, as DNA: TGTGCCAGCCGACCCGACGTCACCTACGAGCAGTACTTC.